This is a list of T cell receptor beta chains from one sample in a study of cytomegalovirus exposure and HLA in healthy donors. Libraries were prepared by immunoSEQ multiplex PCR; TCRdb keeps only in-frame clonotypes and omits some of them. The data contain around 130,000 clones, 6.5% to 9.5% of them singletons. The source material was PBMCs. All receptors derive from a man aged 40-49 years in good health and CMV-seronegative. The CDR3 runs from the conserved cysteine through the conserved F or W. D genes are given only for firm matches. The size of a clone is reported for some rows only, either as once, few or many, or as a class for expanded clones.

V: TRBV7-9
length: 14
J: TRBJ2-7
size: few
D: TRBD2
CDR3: CASSKVGGVFEQYF
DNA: TGTGCCAGCAGCAAGGTCGGGGGGGTCTTCGAGCAGTACTTC

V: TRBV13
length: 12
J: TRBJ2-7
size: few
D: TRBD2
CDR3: CASSLGPGGQYF
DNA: TGTGCCAGCAGCTTAGGTCCGGGAGGGCAGTACTTC

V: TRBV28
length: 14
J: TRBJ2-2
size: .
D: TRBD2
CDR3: CASAGGVGTGELFF
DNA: TGTGCCAGCGCGGGGGGGGTAGGAACCGGGGAGCTGTTTTTT

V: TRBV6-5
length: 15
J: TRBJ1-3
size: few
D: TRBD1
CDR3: CASRRQGRSGNTIYF
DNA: TGTGCCAGCAGGAGACAGGGGCGATCTGGAAACACCATATATTTT

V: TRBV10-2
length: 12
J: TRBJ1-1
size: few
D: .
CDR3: CASSDEGTEAFF
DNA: TGCGCCAGCAGTGACGAGGGCACTGAAGCTTTCTTT

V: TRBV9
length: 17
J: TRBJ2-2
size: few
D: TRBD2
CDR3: CASSVAGSSGNTGELFF
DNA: TGTGCCAGCAGCGTAGCCGGCTCTAGCGGTAACACCGGGGAGCTGTTTTTT

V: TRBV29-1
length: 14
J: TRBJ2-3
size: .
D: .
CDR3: CSVVGGDRTDTQYF
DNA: TGCAGCGTTGTAGGGGGTGATCGGACAGATACGCAGTATTTT

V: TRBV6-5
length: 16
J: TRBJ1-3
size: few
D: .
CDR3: CASSYGSIFSGNTIYF
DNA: TGTGCCAGCAGTTACGGTAGTATCTTCTCTGGAAACACCATATATTTT

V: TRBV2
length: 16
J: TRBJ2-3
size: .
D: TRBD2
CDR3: CASILAGGPMTDTQYF
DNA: TGTGCCAGCATTTTAGCGGGGGGGCCGATGACAGATACGCAGTATTTT

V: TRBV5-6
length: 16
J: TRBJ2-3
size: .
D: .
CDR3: CASSLIIQVRTDTQYF
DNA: TGTGCCAGCAGCTTGATAATACAGGTTCGGACAGATACGCAGTATTTT

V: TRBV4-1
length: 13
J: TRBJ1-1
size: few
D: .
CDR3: CASSRPGNTEAFF
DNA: TGCGCCAGCAGCCGCCCAGGGAACACTGAAGCTTTCTTT

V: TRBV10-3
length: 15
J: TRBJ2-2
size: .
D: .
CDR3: CASSEGSGNTGELFF
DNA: TGTGCCAGCAGTGAAGGTAGCGGGAACACCGGGGAGCTGTTTTTT

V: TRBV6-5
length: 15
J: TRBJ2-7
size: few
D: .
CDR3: CASSAKGGRFYEQYF
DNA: TGTGCCAGCAGTGCCAAGGGGGGGAGATTCTACGAGCAGTACTTC

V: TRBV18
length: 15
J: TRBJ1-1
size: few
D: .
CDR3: CASSPEQLMNTEAFF
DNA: TGTGCCAGCTCGCCCGAACAGCTTATGAACACTGAAGCTTTCTTT

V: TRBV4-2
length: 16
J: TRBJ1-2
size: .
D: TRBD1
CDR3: CASSPTGQGYNYGYTF
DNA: TGTGCCAGCAGCCCCACAGGACAGGGCTATAACTATGGCTACACCTTC

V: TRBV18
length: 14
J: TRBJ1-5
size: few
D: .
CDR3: CASSPGGTGQPQHF
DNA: TGTGCCAGCTCACCAGGGGGCACGGGTCAGCCCCAGCATTTT

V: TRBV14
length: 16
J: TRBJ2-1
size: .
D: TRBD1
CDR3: CASSQSGQGIWNEQFF
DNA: TGTGCCAGCAGCCAGTCGGGACAGGGAATATGGAATGAGCAGTTCTTC